By sample fraction, the clone carrying this T cell receptor (beta chain) is medium-sized. A Seattle source enrolled patients during active infection and followed them longitudinally. The source of the sample is a study of blood T cell repertoires in COVID-19. As for the study in general: T cells, B-cell-depleted T cells, or PBMCs supplied cDNA or gDNA.

Original analysis: Amplified reference gene primers provided the basis for estimating nucleated cell counts. Data came from immunoSEQ multiplex PCR; TCRdb stores just in-frame clones and leaves some out. V and J calls and clone size are as listed in that table; D and trimming were resolved from the DNA. The sample lists tens of thousands of clones, around nine tenths seen once, with more than 5% in the top ten. This sequence originates from a man in his 60s with COVID-19, enrolled during active disease. Sequencing used peripheral blood.

The CDR3 spells CASSPGGREVQPQHF. Written as DNA, the CDR3 is TGTGCCAGCAGCCCCGGGGGGCGTGAGGTTCAGCCCCAGCATTTT. V gene TRBV5-6 combines with J gene TRBJ1-5, with D possibly matching TRBD1 (6 bases). Per germline, CDR1 SGHDT and CDR2 YYEEEE. Trimming cost V 4 bases and J 6 bases, with 17 bases left between them. The CDR3 is 15 amino acids.